This T cell receptor (beta chain) was found in a study of beta chain features in type 1 diabetes. This clone was picked up a small number of times. Antigen: not known. The CDR3 loop spans 15 amino acids. Germline V gene lookup returns CDR1 SGHDT and CDR2 YYEEEE. Trimming removed 0 bases from V and 7 bases from J; junction bases left unmatched: 8. Sequencing targeted expressed TCRB transcripts, as all isolated RNA had been reverse transcribed. The method was immunoSEQ multiplex PCR; TCRdb's version includes in-frame clones alone and lacks a portion of them. Of over 150,000 clones listed, 7.5% to 8.5% are singletons. Study results and limitations: For Type 1 diabetes patients, all four CD4+ subsets carried TCRB CDR3s that were moderately but significantly shorter.

This clonotype was obtained from a man aged 18-30 years with type 1 diabetes. The chain recombines TRBV5-6 with TRBJ2-7; TRBD2 agrees at 9 bases. The sequenced material came from central memory CD4+ T cells from blood. This chain's CDR3 is CASSLVSSGDREQYF. The CDR3 DNA follows: TGTGCCAGCAGCTTGGTGTCTAGCGGGGATCGAGAGCAGTACTTC.